This TCR beta chain was retrieved from a study of cytomegalovirus exposure and HLA in healthy donors. Study-wide results and caveats: According to reports, the classifier identified cytomegalovirus status with high specificity and sensitivity. Later, an analysis found that TCR clusters from the first cohort tended to co-occur in the roughly 120 validation repertoires. TCR beta chains numbering more than 150 were designated cytomegalovirus-associated.

CDR1 SGHDT and CDR2 YYEEEE come from the germline V gene. J lost 8 bases, V lost 6 bases, and 17 bases had no gene match. The CDR3 runs to 16 residues. Worth noting for this clone: Its antigen is not identified.

Profiling relied on immunoSEQ multiplex PCR, and the TCRdb table lists in-frame clones only, not all of them. The sample consists of approximately 150,000 clones, 80% to 90% of them appearing once. This sequence joins TRBV5-6 and TRBJ2-1; 7 bases fit TRBD1. The source material was PBMCs. The clonotype was recovered from a man younger than 30 in good health and CMV-seropositive. The CDR3 here is CASNTIHGQVYDEQFF. The CDR3 DNA reads TGTGCCAGCAACACTATCCATGGACAGGTTTACGATGAGCAGTTCTTC.